This T cell receptor beta chain appears in the sequencing data of a study of T cells after yellow fever vaccination. Template-switching 5'RACE yielded the TCR cDNA; a universal primer site and UMIs were added in the process. MiXCR, run by TCRdb on the 5' RACE reads, gives a single entry per CDR3 protein. The sample shows a few hundred thousand distinct CDR3 sequences, approximately 6.3% of them seen only once. Study-level results: Post-booster repertoires again held most primary-vaccination clones (roughly 95% CD4, 75% to 90% CD8).

This clonotype was seen a handful of times. Its antigen is unknown. This CDR3 comprises 13 residues. V was trimmed by 3 bases and J by 8 bases, leaving 13 bases between them. The sequence was collected from a man aged 30 to 39 who received the YFV17D yellow fever vaccine. This sample comprised CD4+ T cells sorted from PBMCs, obtained on the day of the yellow fever booster vaccination. This chain connects TRBV12-3 or TRBV12-4 to TRBJ1-2; D is unresolved. CDR3 amino acids: CASSLPSARGYTF. DNA of the CDR3: TGTGCCAGCAGTTTGCCTTCCGCCCGAGGCTACACCTTC.